This TCR beta chain was sequenced in a study of control samples from healthy donors and cancer patients. This clone was seen only a few times. Using immunoSEQ multiplex PCR, the repertoire was profiled, and TCRdb retains in-frame clones only, with some absent. The sample has about 410,000 clones; around nine tenths are singletons. Sequencing used PBMCs. This receptor was obtained from a man aged 35 to 55 with head and neck cancer.

The CDR3 protein is CATKYLRAQYF. In nucleotides, the CDR3 is TGTGCCACCAAATACTTGAGAGCGCAGTATTTT. J is TRBJ2-3 and V is TRBV24-1, with D unclear. Between the trimmed V and J ends, which lost 8 bases and 10 bases, there was a span of 12 bases. This CDR3 has 11 amino acids. Germline loops: CDR1 KGHDR, CDR2 SFDVKD.